This T cell receptor beta chain was profiled in a study of post-analysis software for immune sequencing data. Findings and caveats of the study: Patients showed TRBV5-6, TRBV5-1 and TRBV20-1 among several TRBV segments more frequent than in controls.

Concerning this clonotype: As yet, its antigen is unknown.

V lost 0 bases and J 2 bases, leaving 8 bases between the germline ends. This CDR3 contains 15 residues. Germline loops: CDR1 MNHEY, CDR2 SMNVEV (reference sequence). Incorporated into the TCR beta cDNA libraries were unique molecular identifiers, which served to reduce PCR and sequencing biases. TCRdb analysed the PCR reads with MiXCR anew, one entry per CDR3 protein. The sample lists 350,000 to 450,000 distinct CDR3 sequences, approximately 33% occurring once. This sequence was found in a girl aged 5 to 17 with multiple sclerosis. The sequencing input was blood. The chain is built from TRBV27 and TRBJ1-5, with a weak D call TRBD1 (5 bases). CDR3 loop: CASSLSLGRNQPQHF. The CDR3, as DNA: TGTGCCAGCAGTTTATCGTTGGGGCGCAATCAGCCCCAGCATTTT.